What follows is one TCR beta chain and its context. This specimen belongs to a study of CD8+CD57+ T cells in acquired aplastic anemia. The study profiled TCR beta VDJ and CDR3 using genomic DNA as template. TCRdb used MiXCR to reprocess the reads, holding one entry per CDR3 protein. This table holds around 230,000 distinct CDR3 sequences, around 60% found once. CDR3 length: 15 residues. Germline V gives CDR1 MGHDK, CDR2 SYGVNS. V was cut by 3 bases and J by 2 bases, with 12 bases left in between. Sequencing used sorted CD4+, CD8+, or CD8+CD57+ T cells (not recorded which) from PBMCs. V is TRBV25-1 and J is TRBJ2-3; D may be TRBD2 (6 bases). The source of this sequence is a human donor in good health. The DNA of the CDR3 is TGTGCCAGCAGTGACATAGCGGAACCCACAGATACGCAGTATTTT. Its translation: CASSDIAEPTDTQYF.